This T cell receptor beta chain was found in a study of tumor and adjacent non-tumor tissue in lung cancer. The wider study: The patients, 10 to 11 men and about five women, were about 30 to 85 with stage I to III disease. General study results and limits: In normal lung, the top 100 clones were significantly more dominant than in tumor.

TCRbeta libraries were built with three rounds of nested PCR, modified from ARM-PCR. TCRdb redid the calling of the multiplex PCR reads with MiXCR, one entry per CDR3 protein. The sample lists fewer than 120,000 distinct CDR3 sequences; around 82% were seen once. RNA was extracted from bulk tissue without any cell sorting. Newly diagnosed lung cancer patients had thoracic surgery in China, August–November 2014, without prior chemotherapy. Remarks on this clonotype: Its matching antigen is unknown. A junction boundary mismatches the germline segment, possibly from a read error.

This CDR3 is 15 amino acids long. Germline CDR1 and CDR2: SGHNT and YYREEE (reference sequence). This TCR was sampled from a man between 65 and 85 years old with non-small cell lung cancer. Sequences were obtained from lung tumor tissue. The rearrangement links TRBV5-4 to TRBJ2-3, with 10 bases aligning to TRBD2. Written as DNA, the CDR3 is TGTGCCAGCAGCCAAATAGCGGGAGGACCAGATACGCACTATTTT. This sequence encodes CASSQIAGGPDTHYF.